A selection of T cell receptor beta chains follows, all from one sample in a study of OX40 agonist ivuxolimab in advanced cancers. The assay was immunoSEQ multiplex PCR, and TCRdb's table has in-frame clones only and misses some. Altogether 90,000 or so clones are present, around 90% being singletons, with the ten largest covering more than 7%. Material: CD4+ or CD8+ T cells sorted from blood, obtained in a trial of the OX40 agonist ivuxolimab. These TCRs come from an adult with an advanced solid tumor such as melanoma, head and neck, liver or kidney cancer. Each CDR3 is given with its conserved first and last residue. A D gene is named only where the DNA matches it firmly. Only part of the rows carry a size: once, few, many, or a class if the clone is expanded.

v_call	j_call	clone_size	d_call	cdr3_nt	cdr3_aa
TRBV28	TRBJ2-7	-	-	TGTGCCAGCAGTGCGAGGGAGCAGTACTTC	CASSAREQYF
TRBV28	TRBJ2-3	-	TRBD2	TGTGCCAGCAGTCAACTAGCGGGAGCTGGAGGCACAGATACGCAGTATTTT	CASSQLAGAGGTDTQYF
TRBV28	TRBJ2-6	-	TRBD2	TGTGCCAGCAGCCCCCGGGGGGGAGGTAGTGGATCCTGGGCCAACGTCCTGACTTTC	CASSPRGGGSGSWANVLTF
TRBV12-5	TRBJ1-2	few	-	TGTGCTAGTGCCCAAGGAGGCTATGGCTACACCTTC	CASAQGGYGYTF
TRBV7-5	TRBJ2-1	-	-	TGTGCCAGCAGCATAGCGGGGGGGCCGTGTGAGCAGTTCTTC	CASSIAGGPCEQFF
TRBV4-3	TRBJ1-5	-	-	TGCGCCAGCAGCCCAAGTGGAGGCAGGGAGCCTCAGCCCCAGCATTTT	CASSPSGGREPQPQHF
TRBV14	TRBJ1-2	-	-	TGTGCCAGCAGCCAAGTTGCAGGGATCTTTAACTATGGCTACACCTTC	CASSQVAGIFNYGYTF
TRBV30	TRBJ2-1	-	TRBD1	TGTGCCTGGAGTGAGGGGGCGTGGGCCAACAATGAGCAGTTCTTC	CAWSEGAWANNEQFF
TRBV7-6	TRBJ2-3	-	TRBD2	TGTGCCAGCAGCTTTGGGGGAGGGAGCACAGATACGCAGTATTTT	CASSFGGGSTDTQYF
TRBV2	TRBJ1-5	-	TRBD1	TGTGCCAGCAGTGAAGCGGAAACAGGGGGCAGTAAGGGCCAGCATTTT	CASSEAETGGSKGQHF
TRBV27	TRBJ2-1	-	TRBD2	TGTGCCAGCAGTTTAGGGGCGGGGGGGTATTACAATGAGCAGTTCTTC	CASSLGAGGYYNEQFF
TRBV7-9	TRBJ1-2	-	-	TGTGCCACCATGGGGGATAGTTTTAACTATGGCTACACCTTC	CATMGDSFNYGYTF